The clone carrying this T cell receptor (beta chain) was seen a single time. As yet, its antigen is unknown. This CDR3 spans 15 amino acids. CDR1 is LGHDT, CDR2 YNNKEL, per germline (reference sequence). The germline V and J ends were trimmed by 4 bases and 4 bases, with 15 bases remaining between them. The data originate from a study of blood T cells in healthy people across ages. Across the study: About one barcoded TCR beta cDNA was captured per two T cells. Findings and limits, study-wide: With donor CMV status unknown, expanded clonotype changes were possibly confounded. Without sorted subsets, naive and antigen-experienced compartments could not be conclusively compared. Per million T cells, TCR beta diversity dropped about linearly as age rose.

Using a J-beta primer mix together with a sample-barcoded 5' primer, a second PCR was run for roughly 7 to 12 cycles. TCRdb used MiXCR to reprocess the 5' RACE reads, holding one entry per CDR3 protein. Here the sample spans approximately 600,000 distinct CDR3 sequences, roughly three fifths being singletons. The receptor's source is a man in his sixties in good health. Material: blood. The chain recombines TRBV3-1 with TRBJ2-3; TRBD2 is a possible D gene (6 bases). CDR3 loop: CASSLRAGRSDTQYF. CDR3 bases: TGTGCCAGCAGCCTCCGGGCGGGGCGATCAGATACGCAGTATTTT.